The TCR beta chain described here comes from a study of cytomegalovirus exposure and HLA in healthy donors. Whole-study results and caveats: Prior analysis indicated that the majority of TCR beta V segments exhibited productivity approximately 87% or approximately 30% of the time.

Notes on this clone: Antigen unknown.

The PCR was carried out with 60 Vbeta primers and 13 Jbeta primers. Original data processing: Around 10 million of the roughly 77 million unique TCR beta chains counted in a later analysis were shared. Only in-frame clones appear in the TCRdb table, and some are missing; sequencing was by immunoSEQ multiplex PCR. The D gene and trimming were derived from the DNA, and the V and J assignments and clone size from that table. The sample consists of roughly 120,000 clones, about 80% of them appearing once. The CDR3 is 14 residues long. After removal of 6 bases from V and 1 base from J, the junction contained 3 bases not matched to a gene. Germline V gene data show CDR1 as LGHNA and CDR2 as YNFKEQ.

The TCR was taken from a human donor in good health. V and J are TRBV4-2 and TRBJ1-1, with 9 bases lining up with TRBD1. Sequencing was done on a sample of PBMCs. The CDR3 sequence is CASSWDRANTEAFF. The DNA for the CDR3 is TGTGCCAGCAGTTGGGACAGGGCGAACACTGAAGCTTTCTTT.